The sequence of this T cell receptor beta chain was determined in a study of T cells in Graves' hyperthyroidism and ophthalmopathy. The CDR3 regions of TCR beta were amplified from RNA transcripts. TCR CDR3 regions were first amplified by RT-PCR with HTBI primers. TCRdb re-called the multiplex PCR reads through MiXCR, storing one row per CDR3 protein. The profile shows more than 450,000 distinct CDR3 sequences, 12% to 15% of them singletons. Clinical symptoms, serum thyroxine and TRAb, thyroid ultrasound and orbital computed tomography together formed the diagnostic basis. Study-level points and caveats: Blood shared most expanded thyroid clonotypes above 0.001.

The germline V gene encodes CDR1 LNHDA and CDR2 SQIVND (reference sequence). The CDR3 has 13 residues. Deletions cut 7 bases from V and 3 bases from J, with 12 bases between. This clonotype has a handful of counts. Its antigen is still unknown. This receptor was obtained from a middle-aged woman with Graves' hyperthyroidism. The sample was blood. This chain connects TRBV19 to TRBJ1-2; a possible D gene is TRBD1 (6 bases). As DNA, the CDR3 is TGTGCCAGTACCGAGGACAGTTACTATGGCTACACCTTC. It codes for CASTEDSYYGYTF.